What follows describes a single TCR beta chain. What it recognizes is unknown. Every donor provided one heparinised blood draw, which averaged about 110 mL. The entirety of the isolated RNA underwent reverse transcription, so expressed TCRB transcripts were sequenced. Deep immunoSEQ sequencing covered naive, central memory and regulatory T cell samples. Sequencing used immunoSEQ multiplex PCR; TCRdb keeps in-frame clones, though not all of them. The sample consists of about 360,000 clones, roughly an eighth of them appearing once. This record belongs to a study of beta chain features in type 1 diabetes. Study in general: Age, gender and cell yields were alike across patients and healthy donors.

From germline, CDR1 is SGHTA and CDR2 FQGNSA. The CDR3 contains 16 residues. V lost 5 bases to trimming and J lost 0 bases, with 14 bases between them. Study-wide points: When Type 1 diabetes patients were examined, their TCRB CDR3s proved moderately but significantly shorter in all four CD4+ subsets.

This sequence was found in a woman between 18 and 29 years old with type 1 diabetes. The rearrangement uses TRBV7-2 and TRBJ2-4; no firm D call. The sequenced material came from naive CD4+ T cells from blood. The CDR3 is CASSLSPFLAKNIQYF. The CDR3, as DNA: TGTGCCAGCAGCCTCTCCCCTTTCCTAGCCAAAAACATTCAGTACTTC.